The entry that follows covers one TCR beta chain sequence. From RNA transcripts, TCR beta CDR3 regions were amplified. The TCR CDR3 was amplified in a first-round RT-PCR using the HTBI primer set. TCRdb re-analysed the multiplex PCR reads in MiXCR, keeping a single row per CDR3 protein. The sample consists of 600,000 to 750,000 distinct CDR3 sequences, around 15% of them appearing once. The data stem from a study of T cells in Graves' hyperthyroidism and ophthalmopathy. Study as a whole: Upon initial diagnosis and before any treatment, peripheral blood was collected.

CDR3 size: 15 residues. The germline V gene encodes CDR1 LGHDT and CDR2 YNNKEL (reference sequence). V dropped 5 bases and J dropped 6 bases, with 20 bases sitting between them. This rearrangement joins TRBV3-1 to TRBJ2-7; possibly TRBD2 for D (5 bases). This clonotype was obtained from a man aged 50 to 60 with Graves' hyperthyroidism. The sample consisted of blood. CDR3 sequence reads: CASSERHGEIVEQYF. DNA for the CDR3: TGTGCCAGCAGCGAACGACACGGGGAGATAGTCGAGCAGTACTTC.